This passage covers 22 T cell receptor beta chains from one sample sequenced in a study of OX40 agonist ivuxolimab in advanced cancers. TCRdb's copy holds only in-frame clones and misses some; the assay was immunoSEQ multiplex PCR. The sample includes about 66,000 clones, 85% of them seen just once. Material: CD4+ or CD8+ T cells sorted from blood, obtained in a trial of the OX40 agonist ivuxolimab. All receptors derive from an adult with an advanced solid tumor such as melanoma, head and neck, liver or kidney cancer.

This chain uses TRBV18 with TRBJ2-3; maybe TRBD1 (7 bases). The germline V gene has CDR1 KGHSH and CDR2 LQKENI. The CDR3 contains 14 residues. Trimming shortened V by 3 bases and J by 6 bases, and 13 bases separated the two germline ends. The CDR3 DNA follows: TGTGCCAGCTCACCCGGAGGGGGCGCGGATACGCAGTATTTT. It translates to CASSPGGGADTQYF. Full variable domain (missing parts from reference TRBV18 and TRBJ2-3): NAGVMQNPRHLVRRRGQEARLRCSPMKGHSHVYWYRQLPEEGLKFMVYLQKENIIDESGMPKERFSAEFPKEGPSILRIQQVVRGDSAAYFCASSPGGGADTQYFGPGTRLTVL.

The chain joins TRBV11-2 to TRBJ2-5, with 8 bases fitting TRBD2. J was trimmed by 3 bases and V by 5 bases; bases with no gene match: 8. Germline V lookup: CDR1 SGHAT, CDR2 FQNNGV. This CDR3 is built from 15 residues. The CDR3 loop is CASSRRTSREETQYF. The DNA for the CDR3 is TGTGCCAGCAGCCGAAGGACTAGCCGAGAAGAGACCCAGTACTTC.

The rearrangement links TRBV10-1 to TRBJ2-5, with a weak D call TRBD1 (6 bases). V was pared by 6 bases and J by 2 bases, with 16 bases between. The germline V gene has CDR1 WNHNN and CDR2 SYGVQD (reference sequence). The CDR3 runs to 15 residues. The CDR3 region has the DNA TGCGCCAGCAGAGCCGACAGGCCCTTTCAAGAGACCCAGTACTTC. Its protein product is CASRADRPFQETQYF.

The count of this clone is one. The rearrangement joins TRBV7-9 to TRBJ1-2; D is undetermined. Looked up from germline, CDR1 is SEHNR and CDR2 is FQNEAQ (reference sequence). The CDR3 has 13 amino acids. Trimming pared 3 bases from V and 7 bases from J, leaving 12 bases between. The CDR3 DNA reads as TGTGCCAGCAGCTTGGGAGACTCACTTGGCTACACCTTC. The encoded protein is CASSLGDSLGYTF.

V usage is TRBV11-3 and J usage is TRBJ2-5, with D perhaps TRBD1 (6 bases). The CDR3 spans 14 residues. From germline, CDR1 is SGHNT and CDR2 YENEEA. Trimming took 5 bases from V and 6 from J, leaving 16 bases between them. This chain's CDR3 is CASSPGVGIKTQYF. CDR3 nucleotides: TGTGCCAGCAGCCCAGGGGTAGGGATAAAGACCCAGTACTTC.

The chain couples TRBV4-3 to TRBJ1-1; TRBD1 might be the D (5 bases). CDR3 size: 15 residues. Trimming took off 0 bases at V and 6 bases at J, with 14 bases between the two ends. The germline V gene has CDR1 LGHNA and CDR2 YSLEER. The CDR3 loop reads CASSQDLGAYAEAFF. Written as DNA, the CDR3 is TGCGCCAGCAGCCAAGATCTAGGGGCTTACGCTGAAGCTTTCTTT.

This clone is classed as medium-sized. The rearrangement links TRBV2 to TRBJ1-5, with TRBD1 as a possible D gene (5 bases). The CDR3 contains 14 residues. Germline V gene data show CDR1 as SNHLY and CDR2 as FYNNEI. V shed 5 bases and J shed 4 bases, with 12 bases lying between them. The CDR3 loop is CASSQGLVNQPQHF. CDR3 bases: TGTGCCAGCAGTCAGGGATTAGTTAATCAGCCCCAGCATTTT.

The chain recombines TRBV7-9 with TRBJ1-4; D possibly corresponds to TRBD1 (5 bases). Germline-derived CDR1 and CDR2 are SEHNR and FQNEAQ (reference sequence). The CDR3 is 15 residues long. Trimming left V 5 bases short and J 8 bases short, with 18 bases between. CDR3 bases: TGTGCCAGCAGCACTCATACAGGACGGACCGAAAAACTGTTTTTT. This codes for CASSTHTGRTEKLFF. Based on the CDR3 plus reference TRBV7-9 and TRBJ1-4, the full variable domain is DTGVSQNPRHKITKRGQNVTFRCDPISEHNRLYWYRQTLGQGPEFLTYFQNEAQLEKSRLLSDRFSAERPKGSFSTLEIQRTEQGDSAMYLCASSTHTGRTEKLFFGSGTQLSVL.

J is TRBJ1-2 and V is TRBV6-5; no firm D call. CDR1 and CDR2 from the germline V gene are MNHEY and SVGAGI. V was clipped by 2 bases and J by 7 bases, with 11 bases between them. The CDR3 consists of 13 residues. The CDR3 DNA follows: TGTGCCAGCAGTTACAGAGGGTTCGGTGGCTACACCTTC. Amino acid sequence: CASSYRGFGGYTF.

CDR3 in amino acids: CASSNRDRPYEQYF. CDR3 nucleotides: TGTGCCAGCAGTAACCGGGACAGGCCCTACGAGCAGTACTTC. This chain links TRBV6-1 with TRBJ2-7; 8 bases map to TRBD1. This CDR3 contains 14 residues. Trimming cost V 5 bases and J 2 bases; bases outside gene matches: 5. The V gene's germline CDR1 is MNHNS and CDR2 SASEGT.

This chain links TRBV7-2 with TRBJ1-5; no firm D call. Trimming left V 5 bases short and J 5 bases short, with 10 bases between. Germline loops: CDR1 SGHTA, CDR2 FQGNSA. CDR3 length: 13 residues. CDR3 residues: CASSLHRYQPQHF. The CDR3 DNA reads as TGTGCCAGCAGCCTACATAGATATCAGCCCCAGCATTTT.

This sequence joins TRBV7-9 and TRBJ2-3, with TRBD1 identical over 8 bases. V lost 7 bases, J lost 6 bases, and 6 bases stayed unmatched. The CDR3 has 13 amino acids. The germline gives CDR1 SEHNR, CDR2 FQNEAQ (reference sequence). CDR3: CASTDRGRDTQYF. Here the CDR3 DNA reads TGTGCCAGCACTGACAGGGGACGGGATACGCAGTATTTT.

The gene calls are TRBV6-5 and TRBJ1-3; D uncertain. The CDR3 is 14 amino acids. The V gene's germline CDR1 is MNHEY and CDR2 SVGAGI. V lost 6 bases and J lost 0, with 9 bases in between. The CDR3 nucleotides are TGTGCCAGCAGGCAGGCCTACTCTGGAAACACCATATATTTT. Its translation is CASRQAYSGNTIYF.

This clone was picked up a small number of times. This chain uses TRBV5-5 with TRBJ2-1; the match to TRBD2 covers 10 bases. Germline V gene lookup returns CDR1 SGHKS and CDR2 YYEKEE (reference sequence). This CDR3 has 16 amino acids. J lost 4 bases, V lost 1 base, and 5 bases had no gene match. CDR3 bases: TGTGCCAGCAGCTTGCCTACTAGCGGGGTATACAATGAGCAGTTCTTC. It yields the protein CASSLPTSGVYNEQFF.

The CDR3 reads CASSPQPAANTQYF. In nucleotides, the CDR3 is TGCGCCAGCAGCCCACAGCCGGCGGCGAATACGCAGTATTTT. The chain uses TRBV5-1 and TRBJ2-3; D gene uncertain. There are 14 residues in the CDR3. Looked up from germline, CDR1 is SGHRS and CDR2 is YFSETQ. V was shortened by 4 bases and J by 7 bases, with 16 bases between the two germline ends.

The rearrangement uses TRBV7-9 and TRBJ1-2, with a weak D call TRBD1 (6 bases). This CDR3 has 15 amino acids. V lost 0 bases and J 8 bases, leaving 16 bases between the germline ends. CDR1 SEHNR and CDR2 FQNEAQ come from the germline V gene (reference sequence). The CDR3 is CASSLAAGATWGYTF. The CDR3 DNA reads as TGTGCCAGCAGCTTAGCGGCAGGGGCGACGTGGGGCTACACCTTC.

V and J are TRBV11-3 and TRBJ2-3, with D tentatively TRBD1 or TRBD2 (5 bases each). CDR1 and CDR2 (germline): SGHNT, YENEEA. This CDR3 has 16 amino acids. V was shortened by 0 bases and J by 3 bases, with 13 bases between the two germline ends. CDR3 bases: TGTGCCAGCAGCTTAGACCCGACTTGGGGGACAGATACGCAGTATTTT. This gives the protein CASSLDPTWGTDTQYF.

This clone has just a few counts. The chain employs TRBV18 and TRBJ1-5; TRBD1 agrees at 9 bases. This CDR3 contains 14 residues. Germline V gene sequence: CDR1 KGHSH, CDR2 LQKENI. Unmatched junction bases numbered 4, after V lost 6 bases and J lost 4 bases. CDR3 sequence reads: CASSEGQGNQPQHF. For the CDR3, the DNA is TGTGCCAGCTCCGAAGGACAGGGGAATCAGCCCCAGCATTTT.

The chain combines TRBV2 with TRBJ1-3; D remains unclear. CDR3 length: 13 residues. V lost 6 bases, J lost 0 bases, and 6 bases lay in between. Germline V gives CDR1 SNHLY, CDR2 FYNNEI. CDR3 loop: CASRADSGNTIYF. CDR3 nucleotides: TGTGCCAGCAGGGCGGACTCTGGAAACACCATATATTTT.

The chain links TRBV6-1 to TRBJ2-5; maybe TRBD1 (6 bases). Germline values: CDR1 MNHNS, CDR2 SASEGT. V dropped 8 bases and J dropped 1 base, with 14 bases sitting between them. This CDR3 is 14 amino acids long. The CDR3 is CASWVGTSQETQYF. The CDR3 nucleotides are TGTGCCAGCTGGGTTGGGACATCCCAAGAGACCCAGTACTTC.

The chain uses TRBV2 and TRBJ2-5; D possibly corresponds to TRBD1 (6 bases). The CDR3 has 13 residues. The V and J ends lost 5 bases and 4 bases respectively, with 11 bases between them. Germline lookup yields CDR1 SNHLY and CDR2 FYNNEI. As DNA, the CDR3 is TGTGCCAGCAGTCCAGGGGCTTCAGAGACCCAGTACTTC. Its protein is CASSPGASETQYF.

This rearrangement joins TRBV19 to TRBJ2-1; D is possibly TRBD1 or TRBD2 (5 bases each). V lost 6 bases and J 5 bases, leaving 20 bases between the germline ends. The CDR3 has 16 residues. In germline, CDR1 is LNHDA, CDR2 SQIVND (reference sequence). The CDR3 spells CASRGTAVLWNNEQFF. The CDR3 nucleotides are TGTGCCAGTAGGGGGACCGCCGTGTTATGGAACAATGAGCAGTTCTTC.